This note documents a single TCR beta chain sequence. No antigen is known for it. The data were taken from a study of cytomegalovirus exposure and HLA in healthy donors. This CDR3 contains 15 residues. Germline-derived CDR1 and CDR2 are MDHEN and SYDVKM. The V end was cut by 3 bases, the J end by 11 bases, with 17 bases between. The PCR was carried out with 60 Vbeta primers and 13 Jbeta primers. Using immunoSEQ multiplex PCR, the repertoire was profiled, and TCRdb retains in-frame clones only, with some absent. The sample lists around 110,000 clones; around 66% were seen once. Study-wide results and limits: Later work associated fewer than 20,000 TCR beta sequences with HLA alleles at 0.05 false discovery rate. Differences between HLA loci emerged in a later analysis of TCR association rates, with DRB1 most and HLA-C fewest. A classifier reportedly called cytomegalovirus status with high sensitivity and specificity.

Input material: PBMCs. This receptor was identified in a young man in good health and CMV-seronegative. V usage is TRBV28 and J usage is TRBJ1-6; possible D gene TRBD1, 5 bases. The CDR3 is CASSFRQPVAAPLHF. In nucleotides, the CDR3 is TGTGCCAGCAGTTTCAGACAGCCGGTCGCCGCACCCCTCCACTTT. The complete variable domain, with remaining parts taken from reference TRBV28 and TRBJ1-6, reads DVKVTQSSRYLVKRTGEKVFLECVQDMDHENMFWYRQDPGLGLRLIYFSYDVKMKEKGDIPEGYSVSREKKERFSLILESASTNQTSMYLCASSFRQPVAAPLHFGNGTRLTVT.